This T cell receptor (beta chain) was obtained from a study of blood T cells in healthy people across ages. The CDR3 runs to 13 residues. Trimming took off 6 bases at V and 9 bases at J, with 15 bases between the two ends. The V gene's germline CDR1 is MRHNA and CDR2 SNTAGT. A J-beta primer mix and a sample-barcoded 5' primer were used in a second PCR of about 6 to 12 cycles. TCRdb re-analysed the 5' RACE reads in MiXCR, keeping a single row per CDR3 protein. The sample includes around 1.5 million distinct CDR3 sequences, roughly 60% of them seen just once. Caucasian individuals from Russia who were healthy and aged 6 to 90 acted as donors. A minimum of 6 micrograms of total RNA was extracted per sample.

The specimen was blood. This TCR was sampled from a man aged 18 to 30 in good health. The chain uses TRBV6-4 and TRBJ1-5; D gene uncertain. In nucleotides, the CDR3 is TGTGCCAGCAGCGATATAGCACACTGGCCCCAGCATTTT. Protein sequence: CASSDIAHWPQHF.